The T cell receptor beta chain described here comes from a study of blood T cell repertoires in COVID-19. About the study: Samples taken during acute and convalescent COVID-19 were collected in the United States, Italy and Spain.

Trimming pared 11 bases from V and 6 bases from J, leaving 11 bases between. The CDR3 has 10 amino acids. Per the original data handling: Amplification of reference gene primers was used by the study to estimate nucleated cell counts. Only in-frame clones appear in the TCRdb table, and some are missing; sequencing was by immunoSEQ multiplex PCR. V and J calls and clone size come straight from that table; D and trimming were deduced from the DNA. Of roughly 160,000 clones listed, about 82% are singletons. It was during active infection that Seattle patients were enrolled and then longitudinally followed.

Sequenced: peripheral blood. The rearrangement uses TRBV23-1 and TRBJ2-7; tentatively, D is TRBD2 (5 bases). TRBV23-1 is annotated as an ORF whose role is uncertain. This receptor was taken from an elderly woman with COVID-19, enrolled during active disease. CDR3 bases: TGCGCCCCGGAGGTTGGCGAGCAGTACTTC. This codes for CAPEVGEQYF.